This T cell receptor (beta chain) was recovered during a study of blood T cell repertoires in COVID-19. Individuals drawn from 24 US areas were roughly 18 to 95 years old. The recovered donors of Cohort 3 showed two negative PCRs, clearance, or symptom resolution. There are 13 residues in the CDR3. The germline CDR1 and CDR2 sequences are SGHRS and YFSETQ. The V and J ends lost 2 bases and 0 bases respectively, with 6 bases between them. Sequencing was performed with immunoSEQ multiplex PCR; in TCRdb, only in-frame clones are kept and a portion is missing. The sample carries fewer than 400,000 clones, approximately 89% recorded once.

Sequenced sample: PBMCs or T cells enriched from blood (not recorded which). V gene TRBV5-1 combines with J gene TRBJ2-7; a weak D match, TRBD2 (5 bases). The receptor comes from a man aged 30-40 years who had recovered from COVID-19. The CDR3 DNA reads TGCGCCAGCAGCTTCGGGGTCTCCTACGAGCAGTACTTC. The encoded protein is CASSFGVSYEQYF. The variable domain in full, with the rest retrieved from reference TRBV5-1 and TRBJ2-7, is KAGVTQTPRYLIKTRGQQVTLSCSPISGHRSVSWYQQTPGQGLQFLFEYFSETQRNKGNFPGRFSGRQFSNSRSEMNVSTLELGDSALYLCASSFGVSYEQYFGPGTRLTVT.